Below are 12 T cell receptor beta chains sequenced from a single sample in a study of blood T cell repertoires in COVID-19. Clones were sequenced by immunoSEQ multiplex PCR, and TCRdb holds only the in-frame ones, with some missing. Found here are under 250,000 clones, roughly 80% of them singletons; the top ten hold roughly 9.8%. Material for sequencing was peripheral blood. The receptor set was obtained from a man older than 75 with acute or convalescent COVID-19.

The rearrangement uses TRBV10-2 and TRBJ1-6; D is uncertain. V was pared by 3 bases and J by 0 bases, with 3 bases between. From germline, CDR1 is WSHSY and CDR2 SAAADI. The CDR3 runs to 14 residues. The DNA for the CDR3 is TGCGCCAGCAGTGATAGCTCCTATAATTCACCCCTCCACTTT. The encoded protein is CASSDSSYNSPLHF.

The chain recombines TRBV5-1 with TRBJ2-2, with TRBD1 matching 10 bases. CDR1 is SGHRS and CDR2 is YFSETQ in the germline V gene. Losses at the gene ends were 0 bases for V and 2 bases for J; bases not matched to a gene: 4. The CDR3 loop spans 17 amino acids. CDR3 region: CASSLGGQGINTGELFF. The CDR3 DNA follows: TGCGCCAGCAGCTTGGGGGGACAGGGGATTAACACCGGGGAGCTGTTTTTT.

This sequence joins TRBV2 and TRBJ2-2, with 10 bases matching TRBD1. This CDR3 spans 14 amino acids. The V and J ends lost 6 bases and 7 bases, in that order; junction bases with no gene match: 5. The germline V gene encodes CDR1 SNHLY and CDR2 FYNNEI. The CDR3 is CASRVGQGFGELFF. CDR3 bases: TGTGCCAGCAGGGTGGGACAGGGGTTCGGGGAGCTGTTTTTT. The whole variable domain, filled in from reference TRBV2 and TRBJ2-2, reads EPEVTQTPSHQVTQMGQEVILRCVPISNHLYFYWYRQILGQKVEFLVSFYNNEISEKSEIFDDQFSVERPDGSNFTLKIRSTKLEDSAMYFCASRVGQGFGELFFGEGSRLTVL.

The chain employs TRBV3-1 (or the pseudogene TRBV3-2) and TRBJ1-2; 10 bases are a match to TRBD1. This CDR3 is built from 15 residues. V was clipped by 4 bases and J by 2 bases; unmatched bases: 4. The germline gives CDR1 LGHDT, CDR2 YNNKEL (reference sequence). CDR3 protein: CASSRWTGGNYGYTF. The CDR3 nucleotides read TGTGCCAGCAGCCGTTGGACAGGGGGAAACTATGGCTACACCTTC.

The CDR3, as DNA: TGCGCCAGCAGCGATAGTAGCGGGGGCCGAAGCTCCTACAATGAGCAGTTCTTC. Its protein product is CASSDSSGGRSSYNEQFF. This sequence joins TRBV5-1 and TRBJ2-1; 9 nucleotides match TRBD2. Germline-derived CDR1 and CDR2 are SGHRS and YFSETQ. This CDR3 comprises 18 residues. Unmatched junction bases numbered 11, after V lost 4 bases and J lost 0 bases. The full variable domain, its missing parts supplied by reference TRBV5-1 and TRBJ2-1, is KAGVTQTPRYLIKTRGQQVTLSCSPISGHRSVSWYQQTPGQGLQFLFEYFSETQRNKGNFPGRFSGRQFSNSRSEMNVSTLELGDSALYLCASSDSSGGRSSYNEQFFGPGTRLTVL.

The chain joins TRBV18 to TRBJ1-4; 8 bases fit TRBD1. Trimming cost V 4 bases and J 3 bases; bases outside gene matches: 4. Germline lookup yields CDR1 KGHSH and CDR2 LQKENI. The CDR3 sequence is 15 residues long. The CDR3 nucleotides read TGTGCCAGCTCACTGATGGACAGGGCTAATGAAAAACTGTTTTTT. Protein: CASSLMDRANEKLFF.

The chain combines TRBV7-2 with TRBJ1-2, with D perhaps TRBD1 (5 bases). Trimming stripped 3 bases from V and 8 bases from J, with 16 bases between. The CDR3 contains 14 residues. CDR1 is SGHTA and CDR2 is FQGNSA in the germline V gene. Here the CDR3 reads CASSFPQAGGGYTF. The CDR3 DNA is TGTGCCAGCAGCTTCCCCCAGGCGGGGGGAGGCTACACCTTC.

This rearrangement joins TRBV19 to TRBJ2-6, with 10 bases identical to TRBD1. This CDR3 has 16 residues. After removal of 3 bases from V and 1 base from J, the junction contained 0 bases not matched to a gene. Germline CDR1 LNHDA, CDR2 SQIVND (reference sequence). CDR3 loop: CASSMDRGSGANVLTF. The CDR3 coding sequence is TGTGCCAGTAGTATGGACAGGGGGTCTGGGGCCAACGTCCTGACTTTC.

The J gene is TRBJ1-1, the V gene TRBV2; perhaps TRBD1 as D (5 bases). Germline CDR1 SNHLY, CDR2 FYNNEI. The CDR3 is 13 residues long. The germline V and J ends were trimmed by 7 bases and 1 base, with 10 bases remaining between them. The CDR3 DNA follows: TGTGCCAGCAAGGGGTGGGAGAACACTGAAGCTTTCTTT. As protein: CASKGWENTEAFF.

The rearrangement uses TRBV24-1 and TRBJ1-1; D is unclear. Germline CDR1 reads KGHDR; CDR2 reads SFDVKD. V dropped 9 bases and J dropped 6 bases, with 13 bases sitting between them. The CDR3 contains 12 residues. This CDR3 is CATQSTAAEAFF. The CDR3 DNA is TGTGCCACCCAGAGCACAGCCGCTGAAGCTTTCTTT.

The chain links TRBV25-1 to TRBJ1-1; D is unclear. Germline V CDR1 and CDR2: MGHDK, SYGVNS. The CDR3 covers 14 residues. V lost 2 bases and J lost 1, with 8 bases in between. CDR3 region: CASSEVGRNTEAFF. CDR3 in DNA: TGTGCCAGCAGTGAAGTTGGGCGGAACACTGAAGCTTTCTTT.

J is TRBJ1-3 and V is TRBV19; D is uncertain. Germline loops: CDR1 LNHDA, CDR2 SQIVND (reference sequence). The V gene lost 4 bases and the J gene lost 0 bases, with 7 bases spanning the gap. The CDR3 consists of 14 residues. CDR3 sequence reads: CASSTSPSGNTIYF. In DNA form, the CDR3 reads TGTGCCAGTAGTACCTCCCCCTCTGGAAACACCATATATTTT.